The rows below give T cell receptor beta chains drawn from one sample of a study of cytomegalovirus exposure and HLA in healthy donors. Assay: immunoSEQ multiplex PCR; the TCRdb copy retains only in-frame clones and omits some. The top ten hold 0.58% of the sample, which has roughly 200,000 clones, just under 85% seen once. Material for sequencing was PBMCs. These receptors originate from a middle-aged woman in good health and CMV-seronegative. Both conserved end residues are part of each CDR3.

j_call v_call cdr3_aa
TRBJ1-3 TRBV28 CASRDMTESGNTIYF
TRBJ2-1 TRBV29-1 CSLGVGNEQFF
TRBJ2-7 TRBV19 CASSMRQFYEQYF
TRBJ2-2 TRBV9 CASSRGQGAGELFF
TRBJ2-5 TRBV15 CATSRSNRYGQGQETQYF
TRBJ2-3 TRBV7-9 CASSLVRGLAVSTDTQYF
TRBJ2-2 TRBV9 CASSGLLGLSGELFF
TRBJ1-4 TRBV18 CASSPPQGRKEKLFF
TRBJ1-5 TRBV28 CASSPVQGVSNQPQHF
TRBJ1-1 TRBV5-8 CASSLKWPTEAFF
TRBJ2-7 TRBV6-1 CASSTTRYEQYF
TRBJ2-3 TRBV19 CASKAGGADTQYF
TRBJ1-2 TRBV30 CAWSEQGPLGGYTF
TRBJ1-1 TRBV6-1 CARGRLGGENTEAFF
TRBJ2-1 TRBV5-1 CASSLMVSSYNEQFF
TRBJ2-1 TRBV19 CASSILAANEQFF
TRBJ1-1 TRBV11-1 CASSLLGGEGAFF
TRBJ2-5 TRBV27 CASKAENSGGPQTQYF
TRBJ1-2 TRBV20-1 CSAWTGKGYTF
TRBJ2-3 TRBV6-1 CASSEGLAGSDTQYF
TRBJ2-3 TRBV2 CASSGGGSGTDTQYF
TRBJ1-5 TRBV15 CATSRVEDSLNQPQHF
TRBJ2-7 TRBV7-2 CASSITSGGRYEQYF
TRBJ1-1 TRBV11-3 CASSYRQGTEAFF
TRBJ2-3 TRBV30 CAWRVTGTSLDTQYF
TRBJ2-7 TRBV29-1 CSVGKGAQGPYEQYF
TRBJ2-2 TRBV6-5 CASSLRAVIPGELFF
TRBJ2-1 TRBV29-1 CSDRSGNEQFF
TRBJ1-2 TRBV6-1 CASRGRGYGYTF
TRBJ1-2 TRBV11-2 CASSSGQGAWGYTF
TRBJ1-5 TRBV6-5 CASSSQGQGVQPQHF
TRBJ2-7 TRBV5-1 CASSLRGNYEQYF
TRBJ1-2 TRBV29-1 CSVGDRGSGSHGYTF
TRBJ2-7 TRBV15 CATSRDQGAAYEQYF
TRBJ2-7 TRBV6-4 CASSEDQGDF
TRBJ2-1 TRBV11-2 CASSLRLILAGNNEQFF
TRBJ2-3 TRBV6-5 CASRRGSADTQYF
TRBJ2-3 TRBV6-6 CAIAGSGSQYF
TRBJ1-6 TRBV2 CASSYRDRGNSPLHF
TRBJ1-2 TRBV11-3 CASTPDGRTNYGYTF
TRBJ2-2 TRBV9 CASSPGGTGELFF
TRBJ2-1 TRBV5-1 CASSSSSYNEQFF
TRBJ1-5 TRBV4-1 CASSQTDSWAAQPQHF
TRBJ1-3 TRBV6-1 CASSGQDRNTIYF
TRBJ1-2 TRBV28 CASRTASGYTF
TRBJ1-3 TRBV19 CASSTQGSRGNTIYF